Reported below is one T cell receptor (beta chain). This CDR3 has 17 residues. Germline V CDR1 and CDR2: KGHDR, SFDVKD. The trim removed 3 bases at V and 8 bases at J, leaving 11 bases unmatched. This entry comes from a study of CD8+CD57+ T cells in acquired aplastic anemia. In patients chosen for sequencing, flow cytometry had shown CD8+CD57+ cell expansion. The study profiled TCR beta VDJ and CDR3 using genomic DNA as template. TCRdb processed the reads anew with MiXCR; each CDR3 protein has one entry. Among 450,000 to 550,000 distinct CDR3 sequences listed, around 30% were seen once. This clonotype was sampled from a human donor with aplastic anemia. The chain is built from TRBV24-1 and TRBJ1-4, with TRBD1 matching over 10 bases. The sample taken for sequencing was sorted CD4+, CD8+, or CD8+CD57+ T cells (not recorded which) from PBMCs. The CDR3 spells CATSDGQTGTGDEKLFF. The CDR3 DNA reads TGTGCCACCAGTGATGGACAAACCGGGACAGGGGACGAAAAACTGTTTTTT.